This TCR beta chain was documented in a study of cytomegalovirus exposure and HLA in healthy donors. Primers included in the PCR were 60 Vbeta and 13 Jbeta primers. TCRdb's copy holds only in-frame clones and misses some; the assay was immunoSEQ multiplex PCR. The sample records around 130,000 clones, 70% to 75% being singletons. The germline V gene encodes CDR1 MGHDK and CDR2 SYGVNS. V gave up 5 bases and J gave up 5 bases, with 13 bases separating them. The CDR3 length is 14 residues. Study-wide points: The dataset shows that most TCR sequences were rare, while some public TCRs occurred in many donors. As was reported, the HLA-A and HLA-B alleles of most subjects were accurately predicted from TCR beta sequences. According to a later analysis, most TCR beta chains associated with CMV appeared HLA-restricted.

Only one count was recorded for this clone. What it binds is not known. This receptor was taken from a middle-aged woman in good health and CMV-seropositive. The chain employs TRBV25-1 and TRBJ2-4; maybe TRBD1 (5 bases). Sequenced sample: PBMCs. CDR3 residues: CASSRGSGENIQYF. The DNA of the CDR3 is TGTGCCAGCAGTAGGGGTAGTGGAGAAAACATTCAGTACTTC.